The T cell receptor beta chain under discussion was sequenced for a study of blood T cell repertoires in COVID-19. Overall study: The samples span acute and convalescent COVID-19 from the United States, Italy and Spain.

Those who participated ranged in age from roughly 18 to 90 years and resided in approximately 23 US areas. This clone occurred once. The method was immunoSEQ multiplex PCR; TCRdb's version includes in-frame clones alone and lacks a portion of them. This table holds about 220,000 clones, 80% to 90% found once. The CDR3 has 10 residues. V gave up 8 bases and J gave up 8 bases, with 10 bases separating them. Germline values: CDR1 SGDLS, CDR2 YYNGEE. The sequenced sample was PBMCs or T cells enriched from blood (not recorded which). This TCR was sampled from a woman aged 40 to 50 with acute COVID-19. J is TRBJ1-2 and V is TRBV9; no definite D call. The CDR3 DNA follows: TGTGCCAGTGCCGGGAGGGGCTACACCTTC. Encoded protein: CASAGRGYTF.